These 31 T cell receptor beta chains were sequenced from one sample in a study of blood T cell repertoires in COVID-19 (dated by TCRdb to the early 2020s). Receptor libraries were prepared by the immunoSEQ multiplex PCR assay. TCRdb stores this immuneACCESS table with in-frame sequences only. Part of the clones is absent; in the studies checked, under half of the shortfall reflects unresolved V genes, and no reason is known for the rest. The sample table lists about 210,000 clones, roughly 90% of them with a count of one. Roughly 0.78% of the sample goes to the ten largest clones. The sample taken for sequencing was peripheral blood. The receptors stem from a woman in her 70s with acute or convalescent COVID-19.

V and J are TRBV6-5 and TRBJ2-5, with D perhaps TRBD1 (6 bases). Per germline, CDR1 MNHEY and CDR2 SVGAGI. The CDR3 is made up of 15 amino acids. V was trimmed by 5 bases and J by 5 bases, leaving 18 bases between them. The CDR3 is CASSPWGHGRETQYF. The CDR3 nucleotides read TGTGCCAGCAGTCCCTGGGGGCATGGACGGGAGACCCAGTACTTC.

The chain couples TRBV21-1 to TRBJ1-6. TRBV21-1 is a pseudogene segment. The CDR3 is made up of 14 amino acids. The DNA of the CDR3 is TGTGCCAGCTCTTCAGGGAAGCGGGGTTCACCCCTCCACTTT. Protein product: CASSSGKRGSPLHF.

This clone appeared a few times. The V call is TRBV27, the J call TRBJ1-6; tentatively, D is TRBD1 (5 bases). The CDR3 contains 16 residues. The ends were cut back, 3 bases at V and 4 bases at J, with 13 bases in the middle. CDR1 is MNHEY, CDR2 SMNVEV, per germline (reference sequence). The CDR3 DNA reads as TGTGCCAGCAGTTTCCGAGGGAGGGGATATAATTCACCCCTCCACTTT. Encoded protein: CASSFRGRGYNSPLHF.

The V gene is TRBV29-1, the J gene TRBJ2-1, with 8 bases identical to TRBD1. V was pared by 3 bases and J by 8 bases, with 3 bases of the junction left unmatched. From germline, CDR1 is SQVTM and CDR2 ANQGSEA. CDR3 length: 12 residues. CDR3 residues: CSVEQGADEQFF. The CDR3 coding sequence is TGCAGCGTTGAGCAGGGGGCCGATGAGCAGTTCTTC.

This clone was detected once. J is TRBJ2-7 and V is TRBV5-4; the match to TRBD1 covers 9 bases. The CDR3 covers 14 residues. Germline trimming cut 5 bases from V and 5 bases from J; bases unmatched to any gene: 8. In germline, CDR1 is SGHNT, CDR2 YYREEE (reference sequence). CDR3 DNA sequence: TGTGCCAGCAGGATCCGGGACAGGGCCCACGAGCAGTACTTC. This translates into CASRIRDRAHEQYF.

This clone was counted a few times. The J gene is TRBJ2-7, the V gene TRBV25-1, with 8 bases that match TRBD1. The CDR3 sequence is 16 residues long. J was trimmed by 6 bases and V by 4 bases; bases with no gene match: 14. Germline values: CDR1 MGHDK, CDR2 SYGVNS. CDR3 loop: CASSASDRGLRGEQYF. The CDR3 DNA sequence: TGTGCCAGCAGTGCTTCCGACAGGGGATTAAGAGGCGAGCAGTACTTC.

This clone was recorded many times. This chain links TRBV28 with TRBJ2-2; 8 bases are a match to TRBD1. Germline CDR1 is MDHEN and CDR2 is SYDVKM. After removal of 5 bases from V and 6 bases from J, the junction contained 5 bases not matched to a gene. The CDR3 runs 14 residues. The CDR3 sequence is CASSLTGGAGELFF. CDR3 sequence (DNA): TGTGCCAGCAGTCTAACAGGGGGAGCCGGGGAGCTGTTTTTT.

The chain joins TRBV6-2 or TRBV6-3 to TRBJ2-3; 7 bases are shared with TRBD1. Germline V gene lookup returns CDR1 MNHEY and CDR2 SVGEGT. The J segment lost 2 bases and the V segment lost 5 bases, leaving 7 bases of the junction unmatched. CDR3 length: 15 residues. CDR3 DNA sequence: TGTGCCAGCAGTCCGGGACAGACGTACACAGATACGCAGTATTTT. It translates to CASSPGQTYTDTQYF.

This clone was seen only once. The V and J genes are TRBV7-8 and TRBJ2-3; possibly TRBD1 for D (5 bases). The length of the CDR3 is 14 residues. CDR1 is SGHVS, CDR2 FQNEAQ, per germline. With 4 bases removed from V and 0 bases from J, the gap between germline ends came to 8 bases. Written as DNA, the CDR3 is TGTGCCAGCAGCTACCGGACAAGCACAGATACGCAGTATTTT. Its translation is CASSYRTSTDTQYF.

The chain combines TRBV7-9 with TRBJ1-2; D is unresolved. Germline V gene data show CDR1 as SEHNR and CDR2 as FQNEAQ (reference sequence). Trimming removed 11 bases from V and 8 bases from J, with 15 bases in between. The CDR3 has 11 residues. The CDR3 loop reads CAGEPARGYTF. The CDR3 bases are TGTGCCGGCGAACCCGCTAGGGGCTACACCTTC. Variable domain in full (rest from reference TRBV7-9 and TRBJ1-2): DTGVSQNPRHKITKRGQNVTFRCDPISEHNRLYWYRQTLGQGPEFLTYFQNEAQLEKSRLLSDRFSAERPKGSFSTLEIQRTEQGDSAMYLCAGEPARGYTFGSGTRLTVV.

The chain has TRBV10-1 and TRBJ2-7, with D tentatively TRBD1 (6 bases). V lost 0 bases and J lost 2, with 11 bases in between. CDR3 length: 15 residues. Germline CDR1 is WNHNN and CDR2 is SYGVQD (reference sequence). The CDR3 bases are TGCGCCAGCAGTGAGTCGGTAGGGGGACCCTACGAGCAGTACTTC. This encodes CASSESVGGPYEQYF.

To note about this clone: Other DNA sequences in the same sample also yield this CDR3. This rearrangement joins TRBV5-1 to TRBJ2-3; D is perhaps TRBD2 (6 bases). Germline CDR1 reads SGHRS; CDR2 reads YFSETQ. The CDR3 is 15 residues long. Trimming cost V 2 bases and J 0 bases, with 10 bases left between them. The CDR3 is CASSFSGASTDTQYF. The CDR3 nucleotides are TGCGCCAGCAGCTTTAGCGGAGCTAGCACAGATACGCAGTATTTT.

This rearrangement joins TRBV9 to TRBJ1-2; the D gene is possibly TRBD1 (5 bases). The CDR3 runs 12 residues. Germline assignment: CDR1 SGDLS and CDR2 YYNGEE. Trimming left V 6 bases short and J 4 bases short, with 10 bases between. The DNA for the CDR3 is TGTGCCAGCACCAGGGAGGCCTATGGCTACACCTTC. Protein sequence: CASTREAYGYTF.

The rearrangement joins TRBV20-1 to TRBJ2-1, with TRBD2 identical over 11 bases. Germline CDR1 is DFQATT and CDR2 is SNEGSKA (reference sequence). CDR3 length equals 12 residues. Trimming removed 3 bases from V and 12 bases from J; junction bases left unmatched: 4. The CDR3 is CSASASGRRQFF. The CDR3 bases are TGCAGTGCTAGTGCTAGCGGGAGGCGGCAGTTCTTC.

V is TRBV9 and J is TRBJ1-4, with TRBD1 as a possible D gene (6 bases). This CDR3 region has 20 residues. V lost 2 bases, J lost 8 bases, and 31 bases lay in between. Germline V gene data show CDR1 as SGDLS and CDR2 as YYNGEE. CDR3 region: CASSVGRRVFSGATEEKLFF. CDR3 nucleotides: TGTGCCAGCAGCGTGGGCCGTCGAGTGTTTTCAGGGGCGACGGAGGAAAAACTGTTTTTT.

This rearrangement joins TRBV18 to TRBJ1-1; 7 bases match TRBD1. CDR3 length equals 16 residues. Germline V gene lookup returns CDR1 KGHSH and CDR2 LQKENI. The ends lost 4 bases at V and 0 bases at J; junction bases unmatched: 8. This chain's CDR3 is CASSHGTAPMNTEAFF. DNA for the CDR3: TGTGCCAGCTCACACGGGACAGCTCCTATGAACACTGAAGCTTTCTTT.

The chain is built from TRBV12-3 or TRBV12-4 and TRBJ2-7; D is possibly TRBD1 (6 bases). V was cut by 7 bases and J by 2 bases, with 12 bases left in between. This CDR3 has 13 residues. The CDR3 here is CASTTGITYEQYF. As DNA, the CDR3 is TGTGCCAGCACCACAGGGATCACCTACGAGCAGTACTTC.

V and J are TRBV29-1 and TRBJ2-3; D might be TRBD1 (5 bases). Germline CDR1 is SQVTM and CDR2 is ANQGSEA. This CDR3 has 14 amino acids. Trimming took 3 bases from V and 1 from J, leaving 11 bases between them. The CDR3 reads CSVEVRQRTDTQYF. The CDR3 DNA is TGCAGCGTTGAGGTGAGACAGCGCACAGATACGCAGTATTTT.

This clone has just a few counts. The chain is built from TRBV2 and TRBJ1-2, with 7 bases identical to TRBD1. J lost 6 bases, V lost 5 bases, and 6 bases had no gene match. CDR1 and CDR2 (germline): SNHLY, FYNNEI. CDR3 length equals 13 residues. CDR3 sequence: CASSNFRGDGYTF. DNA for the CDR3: TGTGCCAGCAGTAACTTCAGGGGGGATGGCTACACCTTC.

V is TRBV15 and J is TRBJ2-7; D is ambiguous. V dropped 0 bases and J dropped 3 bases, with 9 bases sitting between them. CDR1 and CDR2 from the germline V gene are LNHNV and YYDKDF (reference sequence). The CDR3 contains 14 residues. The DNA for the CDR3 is TGTGCCACCAGCAGAGATCGTGGAGTCTACGAGCAGTACTTC. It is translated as CATSRDRGVYEQYF.

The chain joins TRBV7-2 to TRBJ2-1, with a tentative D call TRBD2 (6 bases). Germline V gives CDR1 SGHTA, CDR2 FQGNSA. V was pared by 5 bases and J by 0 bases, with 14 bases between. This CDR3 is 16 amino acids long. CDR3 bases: TGTGCCAGCAGCAAAAGGGCGGGAAGCTCCTACAATGAGCAGTTCTTC. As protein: CASSKRAGSSYNEQFF.

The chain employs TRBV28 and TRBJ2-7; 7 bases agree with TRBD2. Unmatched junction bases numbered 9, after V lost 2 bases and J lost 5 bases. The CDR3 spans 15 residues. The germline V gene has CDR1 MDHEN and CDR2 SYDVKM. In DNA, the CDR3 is TGTGCCAGCAGTTTAGTGGGCGGGAGTAGCGACGAGCAGTACTTC. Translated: CASSLVGGSSDEQYF.

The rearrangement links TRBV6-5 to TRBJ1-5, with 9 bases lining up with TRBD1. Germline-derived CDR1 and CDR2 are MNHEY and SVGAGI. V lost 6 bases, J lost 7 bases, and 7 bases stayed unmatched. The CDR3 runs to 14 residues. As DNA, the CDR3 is TGTGCCAGCAGCGGGACAGGGTTGGCCCAGCCCCAGCATTTT. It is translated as CASSGTGLAQPQHF.

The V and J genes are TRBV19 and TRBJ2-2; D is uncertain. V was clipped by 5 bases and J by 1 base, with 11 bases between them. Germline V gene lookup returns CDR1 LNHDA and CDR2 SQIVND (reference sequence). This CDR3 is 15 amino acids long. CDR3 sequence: CASSPRHRNTGELFF. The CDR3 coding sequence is TGTGCCAGTAGTCCGAGACACCGGAACACCGGGGAGCTGTTTTTT.

As DNA, the CDR3 is TGTGCCAGCACCCCGACAGGGACGGTACAAGAGACCCAGTACTTC. Protein: CASTPTGTVQETQYF. This chain connects TRBV27 to TRBJ2-5, with 7 positions matching TRBD1. The CDR3 sequence is 15 residues long. CDR1 and CDR2 from the germline V gene are MNHEY and SMNVEV (reference sequence). J was trimmed by 2 bases and V by 7 bases; bases with no gene match: 10.

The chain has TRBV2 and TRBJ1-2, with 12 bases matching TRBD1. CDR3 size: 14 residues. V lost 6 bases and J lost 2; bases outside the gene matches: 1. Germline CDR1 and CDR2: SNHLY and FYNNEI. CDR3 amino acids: CASRGTGGNYGYTF. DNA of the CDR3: TGTGCCAGCAGGGGGACAGGGGGCAACTATGGCTACACCTTC.

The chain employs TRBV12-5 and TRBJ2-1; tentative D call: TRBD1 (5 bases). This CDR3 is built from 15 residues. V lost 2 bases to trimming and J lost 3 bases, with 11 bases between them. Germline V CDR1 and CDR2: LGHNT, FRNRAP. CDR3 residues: CASGLTARGYNEQFF. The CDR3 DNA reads TGTGCTAGTGGTTTGACCGCTAGGGGCTACAATGAGCAGTTCTTC. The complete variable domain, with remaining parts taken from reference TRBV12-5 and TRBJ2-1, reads DARVTQTPRHKVTEMGQEVTMRCQPILGHNTVFWYRQTMMQGLELLAYFRNRAPLDDSGMPKDRFSAEMPDATLATLKIQPSEPRDSAVYFCASGLTARGYNEQFFGPGTRLTVL.

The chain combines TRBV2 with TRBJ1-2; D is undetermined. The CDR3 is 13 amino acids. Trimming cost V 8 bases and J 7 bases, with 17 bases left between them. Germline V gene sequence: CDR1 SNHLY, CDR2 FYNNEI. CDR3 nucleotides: TGTGCCAGCCGGGAGGGCAGTCGGGGTGGCTACACCTTC. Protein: CASREGSRGGYTF. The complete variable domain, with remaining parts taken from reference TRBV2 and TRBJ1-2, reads EPEVTQTPSHQVTQMGQEVILRCVPISNHLYFYWYRQILGQKVEFLVSFYNNEISEKSEIFDDQFSVERPDGSNFTLKIRSTKLEDSAMYFCASREGSRGGYTFGSGTRLTVV.

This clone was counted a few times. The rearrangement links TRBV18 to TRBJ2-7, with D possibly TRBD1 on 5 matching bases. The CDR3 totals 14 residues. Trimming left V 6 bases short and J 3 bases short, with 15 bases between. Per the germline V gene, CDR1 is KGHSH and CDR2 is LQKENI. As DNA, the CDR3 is TGTGCCAGCTCCCCAGGACAAACTGGCTACGAGCAGTACTTC. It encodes CASSPGQTGYEQYF.

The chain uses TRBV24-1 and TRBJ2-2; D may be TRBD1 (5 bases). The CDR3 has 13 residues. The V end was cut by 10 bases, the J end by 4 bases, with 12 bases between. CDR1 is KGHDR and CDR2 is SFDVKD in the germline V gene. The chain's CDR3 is CATKDTLTGELFF. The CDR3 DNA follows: TGTGCCACGAAGGACACCCTCACCGGGGAGCTGTTTTTT.

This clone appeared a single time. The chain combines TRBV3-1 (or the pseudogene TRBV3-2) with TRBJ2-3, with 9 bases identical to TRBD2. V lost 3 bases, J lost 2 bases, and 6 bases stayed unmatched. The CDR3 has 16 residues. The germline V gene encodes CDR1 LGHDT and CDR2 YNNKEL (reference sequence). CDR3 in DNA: TGTGCCAGCAGCCAGGGGACTAGCACCAACACAGATACGCAGTATTTT. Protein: CASSQGTSTNTDTQYF.